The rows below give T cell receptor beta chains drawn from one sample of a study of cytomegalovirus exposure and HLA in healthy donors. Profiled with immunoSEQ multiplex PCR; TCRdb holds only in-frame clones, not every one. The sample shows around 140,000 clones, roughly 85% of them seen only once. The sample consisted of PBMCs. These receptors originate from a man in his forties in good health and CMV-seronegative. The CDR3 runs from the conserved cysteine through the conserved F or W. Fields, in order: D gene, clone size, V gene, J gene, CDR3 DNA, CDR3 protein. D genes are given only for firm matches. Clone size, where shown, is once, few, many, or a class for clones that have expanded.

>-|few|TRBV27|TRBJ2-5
TGTGCCAGCAGTTTAGGCCAGGGGTCCCAAGAGACCCAGTACTTC
CASSLGQGSQETQYF
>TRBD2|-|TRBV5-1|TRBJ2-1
TGCGCCAGCAGGGGACTAGTGACGGGGAATGAGCAGTTCTTC
CASRGLVTGNEQFF
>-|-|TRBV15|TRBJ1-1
TGTGCCACCAGCAGAGACTGGGCGCTGAACACTGAAGCTTTCTTT
CATSRDWALNTEAFF
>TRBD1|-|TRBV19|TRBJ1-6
TGTGCCAGTAGTATAGGGGACAGAAATTCACCCCTCCACTTT
CASSIGDRNSPLHF
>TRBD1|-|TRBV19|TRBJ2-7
TGTGCCAGTAGTACCATCCTGGGACAGGGATACGAGCAGTACTTC
CASSTILGQGYEQYF
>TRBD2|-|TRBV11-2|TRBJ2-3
TGTGCCAGCAGCTTGTTTGGGGGAGGGGGCACAGATACGCAGTATTTT
CASSLFGGGGTDTQYF
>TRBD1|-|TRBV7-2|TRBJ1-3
TGTGCCAGCAGCTCCTTGGGGGACAGGGTCTCTGGAAACACCATATATTTT
CASSSLGDRVSGNTIYF
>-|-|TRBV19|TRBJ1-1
TGTGCCAGTAGCCTCTTGGGGGGGGGCACTGAAGCTTTCTTT
CASSLLGGGTEAFF
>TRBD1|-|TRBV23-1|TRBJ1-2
TGCGCCAGCAGTTCCGGGACAGGTAACTATGGCTACACCTTC
CASSSGTGNYGYTF
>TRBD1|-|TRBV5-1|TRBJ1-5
TGCGCCAGCAGCCATGGACAGGGTGATCAGCCCCAGCATTTT
CASSHGQGDQPQHF
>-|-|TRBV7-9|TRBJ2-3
TGTTCCAGCAAGGAGCGGGTGTCGACAGATACGCAGTATTTT
CSSKERVSTDTQYF
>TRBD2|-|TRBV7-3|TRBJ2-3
TGTGCCAGCAGCTTAGACAGCGGGGGGGCCGTAGATACGCAGTATTTT
CASSLDSGGAVDTQYF
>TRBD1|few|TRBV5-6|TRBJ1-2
TGTGCCAGCAGCCCGGTGGGACAGGCCTATGGCTACACCTTC
CASSPVGQAYGYTF
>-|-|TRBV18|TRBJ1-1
TGTGCCAGCTCACCATACCAGGAGAACACTGAAGCTTTCTTT
CASSPYQENTEAFF
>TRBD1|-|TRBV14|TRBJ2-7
TGTGCCAGCAGCCAAGATTACAGGGGCTACGAGCAGTACTTC
CASSQDYRGYEQYF
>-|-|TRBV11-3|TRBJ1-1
TGTGCCAGCAGCTTAGACAGGGGTGAGGCTTTCTTT
CASSLDRGEAFF
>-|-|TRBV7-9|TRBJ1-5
TGTGCCAGCAGCTTAGGGGCAGTTAGCAATCAGCCCCAGCATTTT
CASSLGAVSNQPQHF
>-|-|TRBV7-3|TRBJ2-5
TGTGCCAGCAGCTCGACTAGTTGGCAAGAGACCCAGTACTTC
CASSSTSWQETQYF
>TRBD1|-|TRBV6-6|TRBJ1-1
TGTGCCAGCAGGCGGGGACAGACGAACACTGAAGCTTTCTTT
CASRRGQTNTEAFF